This T cell receptor beta chain was profiled in a study of technical replicates of blood from several donors. With 5 bases clipped from V and 6 bases from J, the junction kept 7 bases outside the gene matches. The V gene's germline CDR1 is SNHLY and CDR2 FYNNEI. The CDR3 has 15 residues. The method was immunoSEQ multiplex PCR; TCRdb's version includes in-frame clones alone and lacks a portion of them. The data show 60,000 to 80,000 clones, with roughly nine tenths seen just once and 4.5% to 5% held by the top ten. This chain connects TRBV2 to TRBJ1-2; 12 bases agree with TRBD1. Sequencing was performed on PBMCs. This clonotype originated in a human donor in good health. Some clones in this sample may be carry-over from other donors' samples. CDR3 nucleotide sequence: TGTGCCAGCAGTACCCCGGGACAGGGGGCCCATGGCTACACCTTC. Its protein product is CASSTPGQGAHGYTF.